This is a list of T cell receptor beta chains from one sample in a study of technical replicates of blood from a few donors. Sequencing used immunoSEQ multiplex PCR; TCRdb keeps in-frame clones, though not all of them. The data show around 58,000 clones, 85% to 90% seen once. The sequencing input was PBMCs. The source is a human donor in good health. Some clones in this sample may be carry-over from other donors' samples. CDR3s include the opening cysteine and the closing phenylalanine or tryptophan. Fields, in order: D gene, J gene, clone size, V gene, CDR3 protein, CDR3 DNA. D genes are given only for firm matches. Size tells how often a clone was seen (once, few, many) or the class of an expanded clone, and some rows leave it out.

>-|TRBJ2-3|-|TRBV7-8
CASSRRGFSTDTQYF
TGTGCCAGCAGCCGGCGCGGGTTCAGCACAGATACGCAGTATTTT
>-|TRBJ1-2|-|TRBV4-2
CASSQEWVSGVESYGYTF
TGTGCCAGCAGCCAAGAATGGGTATCGGGGGTAGAAAGCTATGGCTACACCTTC
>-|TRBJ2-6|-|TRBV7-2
CASSLGGAANVLTF
TGTGCCAGCAGCTTAGGGGGCGCGGCCAACGTCCTGACTTTC
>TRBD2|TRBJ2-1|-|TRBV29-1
CSVEGLAGDEQFF
TGCAGCGTTGAAGGGCTAGCGGGGGATGAGCAGTTCTTC
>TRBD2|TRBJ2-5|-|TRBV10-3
CAISPHGGLAASLGETQYF
TGTGCCATCAGTCCCCACGGTGGACTAGCGGCCTCCCTGGGGGAGACCCAGTACTTC
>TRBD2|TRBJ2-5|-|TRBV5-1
CASSTAGVQETQYF
TGCGCCAGCAGCACGGCGGGGGTACAAGAGACCCAGTACTTC
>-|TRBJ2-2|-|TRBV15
CATSREAGFNTGELFF
TGTGCCACCAGCAGAGAGGCAGGGTTCAACACCGGGGAGCTGTTTTTT
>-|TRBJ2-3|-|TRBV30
CAWNSGSTDTQYF
TGTGCCTGGAATAGCGGATCCACAGATACGCAGTATTTT
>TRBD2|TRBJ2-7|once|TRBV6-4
CARSSGSSYEQYF
TGTGCCAGGAGTAGCGGGAGCTCCTACGAGCAGTACTTC
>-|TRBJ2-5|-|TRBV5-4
CASSLSSGQETQYF
TGTGCCAGCAGCTTGTCGAGCGGCCAAGAGACCCAGTACTTC
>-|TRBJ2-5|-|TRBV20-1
CSLAQETQYF
TGCAGTCTAGCGCAGGAGACCCAGTACTTC
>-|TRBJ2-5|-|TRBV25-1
CASSKGGAGETQYF
TGTGCCAGCAGCAAAGGGGGGGCCGGGGAGACCCAGTACTTC
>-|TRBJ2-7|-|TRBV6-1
CASSDLSVSYEQYF
TGTGCCAGCAGTGATCTCTCAGTTTCCTACGAGCAGTACTTC
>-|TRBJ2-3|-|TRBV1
CTSSQEVAGGSTDTQYF
-
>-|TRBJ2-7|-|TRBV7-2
CASSLGRGSYEQYF
TGTGCCAGCAGCTTAGGTAGGGGATCCTACGAGCAGTACTTC
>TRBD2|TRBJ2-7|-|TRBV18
CASSPRAGLENEQYF
TGTGCCAGCTCACCGAGAGCGGGACTAGAGAACGAGCAGTACTTC